This T cell receptor beta chain was identified in a study of CD8 T cells in ankylosing spondylitis. General study results and limits: Ankylosing spondylitis blood seemed to carry a telltale TCR beta motif made of roughly 8 highly homologous variants.

V was clipped by 2 bases and J by 8 bases, with 16 bases between them. This CDR3 is built from 15 residues. Looked up from germline, CDR1 is MNHEY and CDR2 is SMNVEV (reference sequence). MiXCR, applied by TCRdb to the 5' RACE reads, yields one record per CDR3 protein. The sample yields over 400,000 distinct CDR3 sequences, approximately 26% seen once. This clonotype was seen only a few times. Its target is not known. Source material: blood, either unsorted or a sorted T cell fraction (not recorded which). This chain uses TRBV27 with TRBJ2-1; D may be TRBD2 (5 bases). This sequence was found in a male donor with ankylosing spondylitis. The DNA of the CDR3 is TGTGCCAGCAGTTTAAAAGGACTCCCGGTGGATGAGCAGTTCTTC. Translating gives CASSLKGLPVDEQFF.